The 4 T cell receptor beta chains below come from one sample, sequenced in a study of early T cells in non-severe SARS-CoV-2 infection. MiXCR, run by TCRdb on the 5' RACE reads, gives a single entry per CDR3 protein. The sample has about 80,000 distinct CDR3 sequences, 6% to 7% seen once. Sequenced input: whole blood. These receptors were taken from an adult who was a healthcare worker with PCR-confirmed SARS-CoV-2 infection or an uninfected control (not recorded which).

This clonotype was picked up many times. The chain carries TRBV11-2 and TRBJ2-2; 10 bases align to TRBD2. The length of the CDR3 is 18 residues. The junction had 12 bases not matched to a gene; V was cut back by 3 bases and J by 5 bases. Germline loops: CDR1 SGHAT, CDR2 FQNNGV. CDR3 residues: CASSFKLAGVGGTGELFF. CDR3 nucleotides: TGTGCCAGCAGCTTTAAGCTAGCGGGAGTCGGGGGGACCGGGGAGCTGTTTTTT.

This clonotype was seen more than once but under ten times. The chain joins TRBV20-1 to TRBJ2-1, with TRBD2 matching 11 bases. The length of the CDR3 is 15 residues. The ends lost 5 bases at V and 4 bases at J; junction bases unmatched: 7. CDR1 is DFQATT, CDR2 SNEGSKA, per germline (reference sequence). CDR3: CSARPGLAVYNEQFF. For the CDR3, the DNA is TGCAGTGCTCGTCCGGGACTAGCGGTTTACAATGAGCAGTTCTTC.

The V gene is TRBV27, the J gene TRBJ2-3; TRBD2 agrees at 8 bases. J was trimmed by 4 bases and V by 5 bases; bases with no gene match: 8. CDR1 is MNHEY and CDR2 is SMNVEV in the germline V gene (reference sequence). The CDR3 totals 15 residues. CDR3 sequence: CASSPTPLAADTQYF. The DNA for the CDR3 is TGTGCCAGCAGTCCGACCCCACTAGCGGCAGATACGCAGTATTTT.

At least ten counts were recorded for this clonotype. The chain uses TRBV5-1 and TRBJ2-5; 7 bases are shared with TRBD1. The V gene's germline CDR1 is SGHRS and CDR2 YFSETQ. The CDR3 consists of 13 residues. With 3 bases clipped from V and 5 bases from J, the junction kept 4 bases outside the gene matches. CDR3 nucleotide sequence: TGCGCCAGCAGCTCCGGGACAGTCGAGACCCAGTACTTC. Its protein product is CASSSGTVETQYF.